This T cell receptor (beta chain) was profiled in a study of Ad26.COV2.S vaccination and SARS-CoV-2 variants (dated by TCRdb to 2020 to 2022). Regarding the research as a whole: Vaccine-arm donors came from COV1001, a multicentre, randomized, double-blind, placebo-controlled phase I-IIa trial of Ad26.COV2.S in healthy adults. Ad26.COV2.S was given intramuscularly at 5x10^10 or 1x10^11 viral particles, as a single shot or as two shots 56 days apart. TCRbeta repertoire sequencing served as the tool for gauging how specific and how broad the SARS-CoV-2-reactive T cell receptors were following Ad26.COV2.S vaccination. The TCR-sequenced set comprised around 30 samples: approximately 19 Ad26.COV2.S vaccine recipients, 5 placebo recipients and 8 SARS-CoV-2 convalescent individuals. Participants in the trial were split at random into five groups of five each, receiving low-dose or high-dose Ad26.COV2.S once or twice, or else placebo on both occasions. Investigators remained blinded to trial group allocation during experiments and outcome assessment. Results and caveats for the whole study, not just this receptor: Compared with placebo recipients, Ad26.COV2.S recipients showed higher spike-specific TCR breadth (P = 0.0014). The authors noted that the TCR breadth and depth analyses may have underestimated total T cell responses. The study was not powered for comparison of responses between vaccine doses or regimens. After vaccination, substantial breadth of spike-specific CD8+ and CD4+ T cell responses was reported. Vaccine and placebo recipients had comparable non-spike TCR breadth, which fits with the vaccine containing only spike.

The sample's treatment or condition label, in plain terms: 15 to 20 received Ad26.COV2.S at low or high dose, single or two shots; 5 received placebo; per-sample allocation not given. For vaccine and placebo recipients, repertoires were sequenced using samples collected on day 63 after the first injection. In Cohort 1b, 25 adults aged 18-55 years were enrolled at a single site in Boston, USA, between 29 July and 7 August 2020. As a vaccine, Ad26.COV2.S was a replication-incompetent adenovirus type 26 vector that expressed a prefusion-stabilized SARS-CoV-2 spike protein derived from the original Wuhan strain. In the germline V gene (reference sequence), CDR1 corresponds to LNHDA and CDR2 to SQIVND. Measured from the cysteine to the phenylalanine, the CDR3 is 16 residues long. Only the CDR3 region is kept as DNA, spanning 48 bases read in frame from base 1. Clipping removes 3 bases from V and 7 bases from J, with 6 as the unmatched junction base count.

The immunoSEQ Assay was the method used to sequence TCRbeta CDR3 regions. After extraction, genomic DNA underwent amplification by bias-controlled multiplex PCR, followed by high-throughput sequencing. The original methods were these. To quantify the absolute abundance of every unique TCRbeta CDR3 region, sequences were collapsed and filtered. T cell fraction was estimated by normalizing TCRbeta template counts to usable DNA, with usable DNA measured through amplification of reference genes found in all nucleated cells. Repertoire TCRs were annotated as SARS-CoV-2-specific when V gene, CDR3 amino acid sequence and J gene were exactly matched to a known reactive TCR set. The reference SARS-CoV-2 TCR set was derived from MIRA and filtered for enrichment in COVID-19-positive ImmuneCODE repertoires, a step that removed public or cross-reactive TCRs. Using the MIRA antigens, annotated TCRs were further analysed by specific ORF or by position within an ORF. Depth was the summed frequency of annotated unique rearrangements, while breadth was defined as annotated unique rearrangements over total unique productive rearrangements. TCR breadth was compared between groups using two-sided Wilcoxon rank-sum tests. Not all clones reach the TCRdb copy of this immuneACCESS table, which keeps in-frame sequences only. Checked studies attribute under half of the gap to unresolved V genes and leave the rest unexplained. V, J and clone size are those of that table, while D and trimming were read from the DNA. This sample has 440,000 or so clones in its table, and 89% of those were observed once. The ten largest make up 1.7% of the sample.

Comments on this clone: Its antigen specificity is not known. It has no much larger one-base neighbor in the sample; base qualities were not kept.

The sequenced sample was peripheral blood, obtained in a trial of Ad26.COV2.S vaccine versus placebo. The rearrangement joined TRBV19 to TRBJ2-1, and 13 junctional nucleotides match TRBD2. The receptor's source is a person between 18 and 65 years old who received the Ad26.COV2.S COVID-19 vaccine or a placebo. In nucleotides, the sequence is TGTGCCAGTAGTATTCGGGCGGGACTAGCGGGAAATGAGCAGTTCTTC. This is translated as CASSIRAGLAGNEQFF.